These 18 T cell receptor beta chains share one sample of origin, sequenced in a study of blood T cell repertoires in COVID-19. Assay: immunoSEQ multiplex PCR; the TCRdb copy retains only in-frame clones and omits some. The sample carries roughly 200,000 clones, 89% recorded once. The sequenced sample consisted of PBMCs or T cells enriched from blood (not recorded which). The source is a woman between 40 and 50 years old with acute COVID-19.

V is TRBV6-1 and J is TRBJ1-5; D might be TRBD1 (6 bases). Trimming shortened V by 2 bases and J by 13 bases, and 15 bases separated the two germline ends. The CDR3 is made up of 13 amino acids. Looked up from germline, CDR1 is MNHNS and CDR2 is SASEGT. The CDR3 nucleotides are TGTGCCAGCAGTGAATATAATCAGGGGCCGCAGCATTTT. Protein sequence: CASSEYNQGPQHF.

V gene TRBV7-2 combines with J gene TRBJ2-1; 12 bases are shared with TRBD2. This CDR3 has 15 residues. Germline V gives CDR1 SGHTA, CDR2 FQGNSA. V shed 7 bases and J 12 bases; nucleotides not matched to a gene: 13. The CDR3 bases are TGTGCCAGCACGCCGACTAGCGGGAGTCGATTGCGGCAGTTCTTC. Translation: CASTPTSGSRLRQFF.

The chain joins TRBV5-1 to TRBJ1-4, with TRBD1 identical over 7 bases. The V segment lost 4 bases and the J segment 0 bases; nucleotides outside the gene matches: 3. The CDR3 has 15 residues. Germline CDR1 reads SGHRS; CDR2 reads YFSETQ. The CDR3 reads CASSETGATNEKLFF. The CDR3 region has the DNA TGCGCCAGCAGCGAAACAGGGGCAACTAATGAAAAACTGTTTTTT.

CDR3 DNA: TGTGCCAGCAGCCCTTGGGGACTAGCGGGGGGTAAAGCCTACGAGCAGTACTTC. Translated, it gives CASSPWGLAGGKAYEQYF. The V call is TRBV3-1 (or the pseudogene TRBV3-2), the J call TRBJ2-7, with 15 bases that match TRBD2. Germline V gives CDR1 LGHDT, CDR2 YNNKEL (reference sequence). Losses at the gene ends were 4 bases for V and 2 bases for J; bases not matched to a gene: 9. This CDR3 comprises 18 residues.

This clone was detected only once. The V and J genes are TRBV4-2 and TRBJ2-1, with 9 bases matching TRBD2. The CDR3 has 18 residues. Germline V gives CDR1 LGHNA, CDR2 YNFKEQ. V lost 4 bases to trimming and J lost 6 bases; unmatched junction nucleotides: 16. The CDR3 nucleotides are TGTGCCAGCAGCCCGTCGCCGGGGGTGGCGGGAGGGCCCAATGAGCAGTTCTTC. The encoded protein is CASSPSPGVAGGPNEQFF.

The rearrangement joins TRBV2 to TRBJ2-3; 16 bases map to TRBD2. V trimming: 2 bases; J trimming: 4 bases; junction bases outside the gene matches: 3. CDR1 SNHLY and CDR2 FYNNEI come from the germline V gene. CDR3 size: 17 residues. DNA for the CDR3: TGTGCCAGCAGTGAACCGGGACTAGCGGGAGGGCCAGATACGCAGTATTTT. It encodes CASSEPGLAGGPDTQYF.

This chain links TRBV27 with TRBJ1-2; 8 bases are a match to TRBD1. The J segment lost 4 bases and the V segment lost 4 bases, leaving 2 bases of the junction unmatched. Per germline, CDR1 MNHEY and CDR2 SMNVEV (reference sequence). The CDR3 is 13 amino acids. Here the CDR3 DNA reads TGTGCCAGCAGTTGGGACAGGCCCTATGGCTACACCTTC. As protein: CASSWDRPYGYTF.

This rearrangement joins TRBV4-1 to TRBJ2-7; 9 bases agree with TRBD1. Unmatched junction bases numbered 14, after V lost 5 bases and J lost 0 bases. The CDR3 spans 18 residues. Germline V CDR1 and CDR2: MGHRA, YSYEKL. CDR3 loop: CASSFFVGQGRDSYEQYF. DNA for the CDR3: TGCGCCAGCAGCTTCTTTGTGGGACAGGGTAGAGACTCCTACGAGCAGTACTTC.

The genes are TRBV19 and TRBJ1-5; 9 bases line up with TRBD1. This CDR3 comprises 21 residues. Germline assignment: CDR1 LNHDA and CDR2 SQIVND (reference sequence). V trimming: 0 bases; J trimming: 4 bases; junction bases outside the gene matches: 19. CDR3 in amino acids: CASSIDRRVRGQGPSNQPQHF. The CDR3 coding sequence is TGTGCCAGTAGTATAGATCGCCGGGTCCGGGGACAGGGCCCTTCAAATCAGCCCCAGCATTTT. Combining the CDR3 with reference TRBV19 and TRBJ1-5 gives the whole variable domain DGGITQSPKYLFRKEGQNVTLSCEQNLNHDAMYWYRQDPGQGLRLIYYSQIVNDFQKGDIAEGYSVSREKKESFPLTVTSAQKNPTAFYLCASSIDRRVRGQGPSNQPQHFGDGTRLSIL.

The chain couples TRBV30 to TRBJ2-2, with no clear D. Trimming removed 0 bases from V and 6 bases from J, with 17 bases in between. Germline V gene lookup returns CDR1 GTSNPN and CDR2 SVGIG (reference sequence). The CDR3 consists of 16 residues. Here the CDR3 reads CAWSVPLGSTAGELFF. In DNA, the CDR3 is TGTGCCTGGAGTGTGCCGCTGGGCAGTACGGCCGGGGAGCTGTTTTTT. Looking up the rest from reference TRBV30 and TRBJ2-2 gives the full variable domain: SQTIHQWPATLVQPVGSPLSLECTVEGTSNPNLYWYRQAAGRGLQLLFYSVGIGQISSEVPQNLSASRPQDRQFILSSKKLLLSDSGFYLCAWSVPLGSTAGELFFGEGSRLTVL.

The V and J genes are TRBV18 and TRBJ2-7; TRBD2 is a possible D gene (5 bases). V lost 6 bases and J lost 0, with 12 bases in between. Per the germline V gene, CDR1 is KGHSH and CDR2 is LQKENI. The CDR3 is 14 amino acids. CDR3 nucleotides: TGTGCCAGCTCCCTCGAGGGCGTCTCCTACGAGCAGTACTTC. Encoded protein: CASSLEGVSYEQYF.

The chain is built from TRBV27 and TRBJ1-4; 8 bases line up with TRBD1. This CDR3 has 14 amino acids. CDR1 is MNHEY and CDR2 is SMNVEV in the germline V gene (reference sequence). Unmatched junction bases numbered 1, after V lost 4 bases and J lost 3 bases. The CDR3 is CASSSGGPNEKLFF. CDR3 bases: TGTGCCAGCAGTTCAGGGGGCCCTAATGAAAAACTGTTTTTT.

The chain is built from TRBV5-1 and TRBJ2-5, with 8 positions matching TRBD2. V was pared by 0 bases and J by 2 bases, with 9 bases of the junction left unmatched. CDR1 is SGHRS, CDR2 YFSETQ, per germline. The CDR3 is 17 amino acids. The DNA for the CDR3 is TGCGCCAGCAGCTTGGCGGGAGGGCCCCGAGGGCAAGAGACCCAGTACTTC. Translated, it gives CASSLAGGPRGQETQYF.

The CDR3 coding sequence is TGTGCCACCCGAAACGCCGGGGGGTTTTCAAACACTGAAGCTTTCTTT. Protein sequence: CATRNAGGFSNTEAFF. The rearrangement uses TRBV28 and TRBJ1-1; tentative D call: TRBD1 (5 bases). V was cut by 10 bases and J by 2 bases, with 23 bases left in between. CDR1 is MDHEN, CDR2 SYDVKM, per germline. The CDR3 is 16 amino acids.

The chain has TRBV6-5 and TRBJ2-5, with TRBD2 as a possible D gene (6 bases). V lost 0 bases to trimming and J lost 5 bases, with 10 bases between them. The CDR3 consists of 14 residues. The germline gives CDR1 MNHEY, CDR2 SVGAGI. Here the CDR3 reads CASSYSMGGETQYF. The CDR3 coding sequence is TGTGCCAGCAGTTACTCGATGGGAGGCGAGACCCAGTACTTC.

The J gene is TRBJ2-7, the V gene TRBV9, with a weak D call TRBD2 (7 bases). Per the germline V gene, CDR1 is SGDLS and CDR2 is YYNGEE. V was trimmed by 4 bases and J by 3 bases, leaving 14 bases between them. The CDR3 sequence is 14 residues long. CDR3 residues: CASSPEGDYYEQYF. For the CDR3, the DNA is TGTGCCAGCAGCCCCGAGGGGGACTACTACGAGCAGTACTTC. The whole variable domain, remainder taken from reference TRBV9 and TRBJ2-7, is DSGVTQTPKHLITATGQRVTLRCSPRSGDLSVYWYQQSLDQGLQFLIQYYNGEERAKGNILERFSAQQFPDLHSELNLSSLELGDSALYFCASSPEGDYYEQYFGPGTRLTVT.

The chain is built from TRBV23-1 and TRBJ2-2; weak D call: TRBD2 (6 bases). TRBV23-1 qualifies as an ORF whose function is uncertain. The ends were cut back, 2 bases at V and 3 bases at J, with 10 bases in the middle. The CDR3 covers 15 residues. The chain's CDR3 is CASSQELADTGELFF. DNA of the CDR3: TGCGCCAGCAGTCAAGAACTAGCCGACACCGGGGAGCTGTTTTTT.

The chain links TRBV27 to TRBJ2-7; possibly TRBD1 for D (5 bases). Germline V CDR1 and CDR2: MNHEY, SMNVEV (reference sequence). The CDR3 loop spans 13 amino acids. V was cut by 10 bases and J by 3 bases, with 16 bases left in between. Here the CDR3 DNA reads TGTGCCATCCCAGGCCAGGGCTACTACGAGCAGTACTTC. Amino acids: CAIPGQGYYEQYF.